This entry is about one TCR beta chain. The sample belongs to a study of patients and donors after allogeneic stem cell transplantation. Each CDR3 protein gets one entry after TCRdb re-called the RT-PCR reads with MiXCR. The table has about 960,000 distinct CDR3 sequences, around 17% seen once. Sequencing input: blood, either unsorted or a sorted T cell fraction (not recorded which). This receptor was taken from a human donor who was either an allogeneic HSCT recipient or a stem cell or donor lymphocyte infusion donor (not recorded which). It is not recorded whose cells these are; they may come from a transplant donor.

CDR3 bases: TGCAGTGCTGACCCGGGCTCGAGAGGCTACACCTTC. This gives the protein CSADPGSRGYTF. V gene TRBV20-1 combines with J gene TRBJ1-2; D gene uncertain. The V gene's germline CDR1 is DFQATT and CDR2 SNEGSKA (reference sequence). The ends were cut back, 5 bases at V and 8 bases at J, with 15 bases in the middle. The CDR3 has 12 amino acids.